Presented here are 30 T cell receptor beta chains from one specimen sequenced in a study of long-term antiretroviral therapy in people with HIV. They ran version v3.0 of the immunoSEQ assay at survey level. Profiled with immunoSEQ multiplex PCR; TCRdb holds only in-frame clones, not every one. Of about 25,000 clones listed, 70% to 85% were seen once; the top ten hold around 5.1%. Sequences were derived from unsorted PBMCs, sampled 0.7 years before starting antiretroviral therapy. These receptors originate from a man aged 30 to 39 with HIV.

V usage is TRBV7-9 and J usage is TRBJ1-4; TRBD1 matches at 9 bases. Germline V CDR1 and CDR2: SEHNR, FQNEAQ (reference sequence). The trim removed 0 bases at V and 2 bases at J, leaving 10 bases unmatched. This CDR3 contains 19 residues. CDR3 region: CASSLARRDRDLTNEKLFF. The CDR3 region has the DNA TGTGCCAGCAGCTTAGCGAGGCGGGACAGGGATTTGACTAATGAAAAACTGTTTTTT. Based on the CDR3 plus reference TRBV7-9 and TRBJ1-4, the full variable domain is DTGVSQNPRHKITKRGQNVTFRCDPISEHNRLYWYRQTLGQGPEFLTYFQNEAQLEKSRLLSDRFSAERPKGSFSTLEIQRTEQGDSAMYLCASSLARRDRDLTNEKLFFGSGTQLSVL.

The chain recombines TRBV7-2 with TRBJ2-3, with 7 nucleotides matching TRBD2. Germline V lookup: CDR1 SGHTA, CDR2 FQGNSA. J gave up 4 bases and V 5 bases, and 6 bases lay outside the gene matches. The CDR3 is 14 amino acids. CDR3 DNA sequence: TGTGCCAGCAGCCCCGCTAGCGGAGCAGATACGCAGTATTTT. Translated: CASSPASGADTQYF.

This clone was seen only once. This CDR3 reads CASSPNLAGTYEQYF. The DNA for the CDR3 is TGTGCCAGCAGCCCCAATCTAGCCGGAACCTACGAGCAGTACTTC. This rearrangement joins TRBV11-2 to TRBJ2-7; a weak D match, TRBD2 (5 bases). Germline CDR1 SGHAT, CDR2 FQNNGV. The V end was cut by 5 bases, the J end by 2 bases, with 16 bases between. The CDR3 runs 15 residues.

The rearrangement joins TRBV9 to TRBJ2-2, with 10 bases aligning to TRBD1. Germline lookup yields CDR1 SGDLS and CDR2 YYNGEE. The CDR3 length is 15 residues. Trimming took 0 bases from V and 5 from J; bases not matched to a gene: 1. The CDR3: CASSVGGQGTGELFF. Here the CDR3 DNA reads TGTGCCAGCAGCGTAGGGGGACAGGGGACCGGGGAGCTGTTTTTT.

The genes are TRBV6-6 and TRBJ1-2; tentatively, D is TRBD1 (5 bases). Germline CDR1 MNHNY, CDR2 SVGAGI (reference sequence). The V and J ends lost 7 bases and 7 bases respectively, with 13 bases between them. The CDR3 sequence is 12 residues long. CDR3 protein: CASTGGAPGYTF. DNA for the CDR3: TGTGCCAGCACTGGAGGGGCACCTGGCTACACCTTC.

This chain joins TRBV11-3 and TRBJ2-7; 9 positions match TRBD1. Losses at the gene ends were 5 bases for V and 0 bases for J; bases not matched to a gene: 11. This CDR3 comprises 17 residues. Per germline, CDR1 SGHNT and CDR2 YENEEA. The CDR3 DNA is TGTGCCAGCAGCGATTCGCGGACAGGGGTCAGCTCCTACGAGCAGTACTTC. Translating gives CASSDSRTGVSSYEQYF.

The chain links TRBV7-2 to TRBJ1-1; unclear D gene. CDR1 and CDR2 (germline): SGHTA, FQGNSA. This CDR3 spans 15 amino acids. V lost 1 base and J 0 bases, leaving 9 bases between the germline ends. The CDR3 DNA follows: TGTGCCAGCAGCTTAGTAATGGGTATGAACACTGAAGCTTTCTTT. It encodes CASSLVMGMNTEAFF.

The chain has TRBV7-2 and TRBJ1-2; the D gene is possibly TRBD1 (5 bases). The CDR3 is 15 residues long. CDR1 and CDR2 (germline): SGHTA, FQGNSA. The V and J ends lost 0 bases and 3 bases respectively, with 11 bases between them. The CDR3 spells CASSLAHAGDYGYTF. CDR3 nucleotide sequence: TGTGCCAGCAGCTTAGCGCACGCGGGGGACTATGGCTACACCTTC.

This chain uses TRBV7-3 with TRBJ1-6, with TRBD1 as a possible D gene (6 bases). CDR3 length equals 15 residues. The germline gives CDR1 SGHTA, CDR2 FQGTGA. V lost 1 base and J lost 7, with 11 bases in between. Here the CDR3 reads CASSLIATGNSPLHF. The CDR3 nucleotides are TGTGCCAGCAGCTTAATAGCCACAGGGAATTCACCCCTCCACTTT.

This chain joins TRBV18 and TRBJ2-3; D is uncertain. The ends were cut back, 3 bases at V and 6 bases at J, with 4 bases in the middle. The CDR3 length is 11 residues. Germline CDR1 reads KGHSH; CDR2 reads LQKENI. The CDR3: CASSPADTQYF. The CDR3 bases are TGTGCCAGCTCACCGGCTGATACGCAGTATTTT.

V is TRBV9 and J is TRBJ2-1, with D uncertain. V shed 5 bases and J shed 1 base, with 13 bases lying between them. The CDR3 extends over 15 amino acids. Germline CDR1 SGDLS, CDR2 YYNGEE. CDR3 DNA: TGTGCCAGCAGTCCTCTGGCGGCTTCCTACAATGAGCAGTTCTTC. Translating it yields CASSPLAASYNEQFF.

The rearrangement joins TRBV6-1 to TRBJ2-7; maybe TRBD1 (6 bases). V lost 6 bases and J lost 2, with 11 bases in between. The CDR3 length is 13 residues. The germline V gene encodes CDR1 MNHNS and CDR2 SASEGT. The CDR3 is CASRYRETYEQYF. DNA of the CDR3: TGTGCCAGCAGATACAGGGAAACCTACGAGCAGTACTTC.

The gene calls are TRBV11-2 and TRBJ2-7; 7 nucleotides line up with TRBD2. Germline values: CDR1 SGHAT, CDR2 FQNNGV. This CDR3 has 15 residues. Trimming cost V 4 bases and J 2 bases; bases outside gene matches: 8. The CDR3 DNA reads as TGTGCCAGCAGCTCAATAAGCGGGAAGGCCTACGAGCAGTACTTC. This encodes CASSSISGKAYEQYF.

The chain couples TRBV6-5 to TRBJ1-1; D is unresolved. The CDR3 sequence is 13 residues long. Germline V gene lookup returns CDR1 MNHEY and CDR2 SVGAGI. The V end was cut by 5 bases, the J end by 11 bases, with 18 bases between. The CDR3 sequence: CASSASELAGAFF. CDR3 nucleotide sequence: TGTGCCAGCAGTGCCTCCGAGCTGGCGGGGGCTTTCTTT.

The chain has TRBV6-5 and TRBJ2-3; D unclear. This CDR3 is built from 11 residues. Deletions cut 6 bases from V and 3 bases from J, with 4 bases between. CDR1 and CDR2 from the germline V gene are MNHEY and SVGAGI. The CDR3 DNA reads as TGTGCCAGCAGCCTTACAGATACGCAGTATTTT. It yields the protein CASSLTDTQYF.

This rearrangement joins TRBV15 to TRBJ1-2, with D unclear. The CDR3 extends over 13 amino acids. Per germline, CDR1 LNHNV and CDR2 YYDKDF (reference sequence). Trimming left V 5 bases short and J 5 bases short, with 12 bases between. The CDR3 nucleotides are TGTGCCACCAGCCAGGAGATATTTTATGGCTACACCTTC. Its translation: CATSQEIFYGYTF.

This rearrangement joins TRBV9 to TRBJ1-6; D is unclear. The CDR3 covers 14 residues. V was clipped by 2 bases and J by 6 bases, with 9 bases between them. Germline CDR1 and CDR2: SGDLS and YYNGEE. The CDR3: CASSVTEINSPLHF. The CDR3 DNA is TGTGCCAGCAGCGTCACAGAGATTAATTCACCCCTCCACTTT. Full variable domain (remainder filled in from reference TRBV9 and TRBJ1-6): DSGVTQTPKHLITATGQRVTLRCSPRSGDLSVYWYQQSLDQGLQFLIQYYNGEERAKGNILERFSAQQFPDLHSELNLSSLELGDSALYFCASSVTEINSPLHFGNGTRLTVT.

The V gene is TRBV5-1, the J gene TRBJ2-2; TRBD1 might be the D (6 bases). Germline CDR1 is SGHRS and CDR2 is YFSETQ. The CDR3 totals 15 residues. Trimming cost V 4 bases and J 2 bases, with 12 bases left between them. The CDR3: CASSKDRTNTGELFF. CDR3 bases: TGCGCCAGCAGCAAGGACAGAACCAACACCGGGGAGCTGTTTTTT.

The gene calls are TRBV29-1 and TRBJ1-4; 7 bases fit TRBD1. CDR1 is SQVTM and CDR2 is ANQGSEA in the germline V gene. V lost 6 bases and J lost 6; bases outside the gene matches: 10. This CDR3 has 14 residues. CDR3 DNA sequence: TGCAGCGTCCTCGCGGGAGGGGGCCATGAAAAACTGTTTTTT. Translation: CSVLAGGGHEKLFF.

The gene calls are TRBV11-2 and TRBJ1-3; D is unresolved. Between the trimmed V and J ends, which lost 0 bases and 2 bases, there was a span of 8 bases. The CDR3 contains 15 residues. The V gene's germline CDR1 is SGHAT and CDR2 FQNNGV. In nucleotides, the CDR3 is TGTGCCAGCAGCTTAGAGGTTGGCACTGGAAACACCATATATTTT. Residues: CASSLEVGTGNTIYF.

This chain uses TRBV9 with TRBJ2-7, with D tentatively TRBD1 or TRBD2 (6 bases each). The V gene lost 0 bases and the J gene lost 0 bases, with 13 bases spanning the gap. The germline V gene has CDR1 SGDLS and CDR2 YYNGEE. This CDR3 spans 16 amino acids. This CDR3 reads CASSVDTGATSYEQYF. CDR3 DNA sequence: TGTGCCAGCAGCGTAGATACGGGGGCAACCTCCTACGAGCAGTACTTC. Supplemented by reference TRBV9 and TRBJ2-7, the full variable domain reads DSGVTQTPKHLITATGQRVTLRCSPRSGDLSVYWYQQSLDQGLQFLIQYYNGEERAKGNILERFSAQQFPDLHSELNLSSLELGDSALYFCASSVDTGATSYEQYFGPGTRLTVT.

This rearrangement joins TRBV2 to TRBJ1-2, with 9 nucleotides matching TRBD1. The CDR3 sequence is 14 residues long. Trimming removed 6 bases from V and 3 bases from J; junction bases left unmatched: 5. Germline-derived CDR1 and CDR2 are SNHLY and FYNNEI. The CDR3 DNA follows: TGTGCCAGCAGCACCGGGACAGGGCACTATGGCTACACCTTC. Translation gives CASSTGTGHYGYTF.

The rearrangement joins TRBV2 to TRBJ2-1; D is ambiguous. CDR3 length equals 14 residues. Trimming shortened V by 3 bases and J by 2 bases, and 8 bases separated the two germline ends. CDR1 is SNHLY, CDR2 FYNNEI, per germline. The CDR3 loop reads CASSEAGTYNEQFF. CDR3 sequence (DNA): TGTGCCAGCAGTGAGGCAGGTACCTACAATGAGCAGTTCTTC.

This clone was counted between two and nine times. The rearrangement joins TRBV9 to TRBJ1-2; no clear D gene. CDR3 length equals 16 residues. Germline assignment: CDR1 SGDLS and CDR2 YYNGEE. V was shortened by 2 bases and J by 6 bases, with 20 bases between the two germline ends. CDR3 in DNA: TGTGCCAGCAGCGTTAGTACTGGGGTGTTAAGGGATGGCTACACCTTC. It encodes CASSVSTGVLRDGYTF.

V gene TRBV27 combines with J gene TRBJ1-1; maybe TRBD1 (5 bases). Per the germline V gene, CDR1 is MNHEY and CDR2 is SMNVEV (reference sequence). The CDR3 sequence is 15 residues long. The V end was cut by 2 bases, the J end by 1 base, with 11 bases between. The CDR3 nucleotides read TGTGCCAGCAGTTTAGATCGGGGACCGAACACTGAAGCTTTCTTT. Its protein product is CASSLDRGPNTEAFF.

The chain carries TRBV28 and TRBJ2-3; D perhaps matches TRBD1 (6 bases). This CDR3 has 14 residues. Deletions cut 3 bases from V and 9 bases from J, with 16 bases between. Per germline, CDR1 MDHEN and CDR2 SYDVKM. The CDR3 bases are TGTGCCAGCAGTTTGGGGGCGTCCCACGGGACGCAGTATTTT. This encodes CASSLGASHGTQYF.

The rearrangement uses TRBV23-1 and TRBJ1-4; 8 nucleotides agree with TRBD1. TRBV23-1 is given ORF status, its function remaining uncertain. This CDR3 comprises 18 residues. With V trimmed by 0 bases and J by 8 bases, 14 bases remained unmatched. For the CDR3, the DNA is TGCGCCAGCAGTCAATCAGAACAGGGGGACCTATACGGGGAAAAACTGTTTTTT. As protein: CASSQSEQGDLYGEKLFF.

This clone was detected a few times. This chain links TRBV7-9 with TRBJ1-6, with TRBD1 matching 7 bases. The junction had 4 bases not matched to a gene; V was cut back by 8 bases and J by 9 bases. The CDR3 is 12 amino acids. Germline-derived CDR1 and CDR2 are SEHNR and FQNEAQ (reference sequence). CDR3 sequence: CASSPGGSPLHF. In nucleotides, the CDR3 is TGTGCCAGCTCGCCAGGGGGTTCACCCCTCCACTTT.

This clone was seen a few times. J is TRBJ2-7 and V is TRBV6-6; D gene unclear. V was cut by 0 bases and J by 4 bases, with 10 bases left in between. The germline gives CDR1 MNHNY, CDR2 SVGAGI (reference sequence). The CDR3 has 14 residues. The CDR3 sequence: CASSYSEVGYEQYF. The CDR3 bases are TGTGCCAGCAGTTACTCCGAGGTAGGGTACGAGCAGTACTTC.

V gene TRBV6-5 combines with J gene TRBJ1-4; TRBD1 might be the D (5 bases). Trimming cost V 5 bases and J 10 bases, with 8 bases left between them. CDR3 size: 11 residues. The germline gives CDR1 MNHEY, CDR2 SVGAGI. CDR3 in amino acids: CASSDGAKLFF. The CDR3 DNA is TGTGCCAGCAGTGACGGGGCAAAACTGTTTTTT.